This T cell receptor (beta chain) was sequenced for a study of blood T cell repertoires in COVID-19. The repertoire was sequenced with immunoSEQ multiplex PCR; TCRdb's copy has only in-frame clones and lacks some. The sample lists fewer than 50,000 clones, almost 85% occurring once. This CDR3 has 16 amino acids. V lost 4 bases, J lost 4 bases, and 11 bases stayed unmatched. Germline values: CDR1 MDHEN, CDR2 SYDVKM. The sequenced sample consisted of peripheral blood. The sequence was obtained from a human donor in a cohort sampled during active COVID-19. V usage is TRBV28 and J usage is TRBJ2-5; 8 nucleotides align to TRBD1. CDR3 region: CASSSVGQGQRETQYF. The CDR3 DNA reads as TGTGCCAGCAGTTCTGTCGGACAGGGCCAAAGAGAGACCCAGTACTTC.